This T cell receptor (beta chain) emerged from a study of T cell repertoires in cytomegalovirus infection. In the study overall: Evidence of both CMV infection and a matching HLA type came from public TCR beta signatures.

TCRdb reprocessed the reads via MiXCR and lists one record per CDR3 protein. The profile shows about 830,000 distinct CDR3 sequences, about 31% of them singletons. The CDR3 covers 15 residues. Germline V lookup: CDR1 MNHEY, CDR2 SVGAGI. Notes on this clonotype: Its antigen is undetermined. The junction shows a germline mismatch at one end, possibly a read error.

This sample comprised cultured CD8+ T cells from PBMCs, obtained from culture after CMV antigen stimulation. This TCR derives from a human donor in good health (CMV status not recorded). Some clones in this sample may be carry-over from other donors' samples. The chain employs TRBV6-5 and TRBJ1-2; D remains ambiguous. CDR3 residues: CASSYAGSVSYVYTF. As DNA, the CDR3 is TGTGCCAGCAGTTACGCAGGCAGTGTCTCCTATGTCTACACCTTC.